This T cell receptor (beta chain) appears in the sequencing data of a study of cytomegalovirus exposure and HLA in healthy donors. General study results and limits: Presence/absence analysis assumed near-uniform sequencing depth across donors.

With regard to this clone: As yet, its antigen is unknown.

PCR was performed using 60 Vbeta and 13 Jbeta primers. Profiled with immunoSEQ multiplex PCR; TCRdb holds only in-frame clones, not every one. In the table there are over 100,000 clones, almost 75% of which are singletons. Germline CDR1 reads MGHRA; CDR2 reads YSYEKL. After removal of 2 bases from V and 6 bases from J, the junction contained 7 bases not matched to a gene. CDR3 size: 16 residues. The sequenced material came from PBMCs. The TCR comes from a man in his forties in good health and CMV-seronegative. The genes are TRBV4-1 and TRBJ2-2, with 9 bases that match TRBD2. CDR3 amino acids: CASSQLSGGPAGELFF. CDR3 bases: TGCGCCAGCAGCCAATTAAGCGGGGGGCCGGCCGGGGAGCTGTTTTTT.